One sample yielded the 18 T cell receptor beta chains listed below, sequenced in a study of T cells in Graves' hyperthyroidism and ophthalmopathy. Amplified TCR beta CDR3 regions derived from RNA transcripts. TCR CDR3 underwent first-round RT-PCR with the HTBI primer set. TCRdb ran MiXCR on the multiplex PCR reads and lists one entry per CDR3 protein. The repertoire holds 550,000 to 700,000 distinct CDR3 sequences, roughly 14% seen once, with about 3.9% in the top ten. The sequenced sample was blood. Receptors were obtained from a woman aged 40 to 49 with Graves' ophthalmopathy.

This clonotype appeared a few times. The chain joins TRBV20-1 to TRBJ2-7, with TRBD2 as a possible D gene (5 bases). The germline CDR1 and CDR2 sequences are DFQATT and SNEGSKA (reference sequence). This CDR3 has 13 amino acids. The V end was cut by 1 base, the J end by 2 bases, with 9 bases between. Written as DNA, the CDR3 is TGCAGTGCTAGAGGTTCCGGGGCCTACGAGCAGTACTTC. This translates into CSARGSGAYEQYF.

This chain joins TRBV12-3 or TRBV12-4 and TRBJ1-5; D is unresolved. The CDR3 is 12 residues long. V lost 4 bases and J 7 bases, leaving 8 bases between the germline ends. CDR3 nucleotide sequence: TGTGCCAGCAGTTGGTGGGAACAGCCCCAGCATTTT. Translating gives CASSWWEQPQHF.

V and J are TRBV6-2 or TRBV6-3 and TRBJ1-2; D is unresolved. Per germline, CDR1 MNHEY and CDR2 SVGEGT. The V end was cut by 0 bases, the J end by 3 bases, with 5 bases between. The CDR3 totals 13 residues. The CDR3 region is CASSYSPDYGYTF. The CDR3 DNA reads TGTGCCAGCAGTTACTCGCCTGACTATGGCTACACCTTC.

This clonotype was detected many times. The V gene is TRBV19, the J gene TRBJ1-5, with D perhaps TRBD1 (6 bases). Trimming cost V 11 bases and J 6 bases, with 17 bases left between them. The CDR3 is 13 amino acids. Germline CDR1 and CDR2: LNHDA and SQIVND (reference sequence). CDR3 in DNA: TGTGCCTGCACATCAGGGGAAGGTCAGCCCCAGCATTTT. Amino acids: CACTSGEGQPQHF.

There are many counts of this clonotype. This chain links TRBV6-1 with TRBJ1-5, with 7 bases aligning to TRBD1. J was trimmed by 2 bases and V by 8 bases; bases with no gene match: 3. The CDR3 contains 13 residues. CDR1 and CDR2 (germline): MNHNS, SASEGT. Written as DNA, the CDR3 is TGTGCCAGCCGTCAGGGGGGCAATCAGCCCCAGCATTTT. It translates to CASRQGGNQPQHF.

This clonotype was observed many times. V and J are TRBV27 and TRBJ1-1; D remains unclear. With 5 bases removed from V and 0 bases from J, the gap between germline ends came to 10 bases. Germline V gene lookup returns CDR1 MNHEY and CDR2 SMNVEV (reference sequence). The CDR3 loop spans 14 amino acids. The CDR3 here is CASSKHFLNTEAFF. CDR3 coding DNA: TGTGCCAGCAGTAAACATTTTTTGAACACTGAAGCTTTCTTT.

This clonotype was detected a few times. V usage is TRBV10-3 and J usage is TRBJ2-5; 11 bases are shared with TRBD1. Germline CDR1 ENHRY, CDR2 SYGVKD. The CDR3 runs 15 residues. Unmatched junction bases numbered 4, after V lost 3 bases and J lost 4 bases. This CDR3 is CAISDWTGGSETQYF. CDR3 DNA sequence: TGTGCCATCAGTGACTGGACAGGGGGCTCAGAGACCCAGTACTTC.

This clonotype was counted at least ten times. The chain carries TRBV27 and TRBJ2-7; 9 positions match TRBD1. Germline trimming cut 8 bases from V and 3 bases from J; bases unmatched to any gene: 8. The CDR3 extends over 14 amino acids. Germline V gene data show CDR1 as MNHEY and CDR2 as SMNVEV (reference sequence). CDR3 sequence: CASSGTTGGYEQYF. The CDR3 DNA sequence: TGTGCCAGCTCGGGTACGACAGGGGGCTACGAGCAGTACTTC.

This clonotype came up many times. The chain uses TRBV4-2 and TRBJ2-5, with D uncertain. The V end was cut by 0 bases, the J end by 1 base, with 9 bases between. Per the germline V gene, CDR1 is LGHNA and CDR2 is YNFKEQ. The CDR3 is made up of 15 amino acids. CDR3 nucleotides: TGTGCCAGCAGCCAAGATATCCGCTTCCAAGAGACCCAGTACTTC. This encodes CASSQDIRFQETQYF.

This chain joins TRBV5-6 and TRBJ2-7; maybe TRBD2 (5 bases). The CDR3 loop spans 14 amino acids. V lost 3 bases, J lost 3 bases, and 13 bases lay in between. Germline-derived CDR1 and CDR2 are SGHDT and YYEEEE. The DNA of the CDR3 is TGTGCCAGCAGCTGGACGGGGTTTGTCTACGAGCAGTACTTC. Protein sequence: CASSWTGFVYEQYF. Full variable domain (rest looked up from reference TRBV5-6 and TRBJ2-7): DAGVTQSPTHLIKTRGQQVTLRCSPKSGHDTVSWYQQALGQGPQFIFQYYEEEERQRGNFPDRFSGHQFPNYSSELNVNALLLGDSALYLCASSWTGFVYEQYFGPGTRLTVT.

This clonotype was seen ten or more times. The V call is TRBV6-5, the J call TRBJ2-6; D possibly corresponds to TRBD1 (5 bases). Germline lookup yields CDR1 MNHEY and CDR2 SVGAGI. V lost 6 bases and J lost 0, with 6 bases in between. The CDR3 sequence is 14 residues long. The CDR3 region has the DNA TGTGCCAGCAGAAGGGGCTCTGGGGCCAACGTCCTGACTTTC. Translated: CASRRGSGANVLTF.

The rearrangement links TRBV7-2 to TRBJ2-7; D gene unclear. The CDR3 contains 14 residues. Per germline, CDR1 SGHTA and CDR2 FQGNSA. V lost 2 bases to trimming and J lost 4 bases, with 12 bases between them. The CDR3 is CASSLNSATYEQYF. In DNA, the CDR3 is TGTGCCAGCAGCTTAAATAGTGCCACTTACGAGCAGTACTTC.

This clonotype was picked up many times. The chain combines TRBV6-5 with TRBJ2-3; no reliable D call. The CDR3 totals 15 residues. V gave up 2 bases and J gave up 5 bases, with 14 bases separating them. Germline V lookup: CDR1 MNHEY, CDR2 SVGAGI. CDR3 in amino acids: CASSYLDDTQDTQYF. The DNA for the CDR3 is TGTGCCAGCAGTTACCTAGACGACACCCAAGATACGCAGTATTTT.

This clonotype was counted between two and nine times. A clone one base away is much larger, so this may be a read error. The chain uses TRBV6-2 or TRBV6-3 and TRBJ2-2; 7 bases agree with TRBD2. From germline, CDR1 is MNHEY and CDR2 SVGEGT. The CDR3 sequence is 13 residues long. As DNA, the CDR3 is TGTGTCAGCGGGGAGGGGATGACCGGGGAGCTGTTTTTT. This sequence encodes CVSGEGMTGELFF.

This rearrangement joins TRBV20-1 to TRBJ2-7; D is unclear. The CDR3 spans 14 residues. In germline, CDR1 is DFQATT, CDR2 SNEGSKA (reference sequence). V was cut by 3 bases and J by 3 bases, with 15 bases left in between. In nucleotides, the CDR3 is TGCAGTGCTAGCCCCGACTTCGCCAACTACGAGCAGTACTTC. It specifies CSASPDFANYEQYF.

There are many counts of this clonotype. CDR3 residues: CASGGDSSYEQYF. For the CDR3, the DNA is TGTGCCAGTGGAGGGGACTCCAGTTACGAGCAGTACTTC. The chain joins TRBV19 to TRBJ2-7; D is possibly TRBD2 (6 bases). The CDR3 loop spans 13 amino acids. CDR1 is LNHDA and CDR2 is SQIVND in the germline V gene (reference sequence). V gave up 8 bases and J gave up 4 bases, with 15 bases separating them.

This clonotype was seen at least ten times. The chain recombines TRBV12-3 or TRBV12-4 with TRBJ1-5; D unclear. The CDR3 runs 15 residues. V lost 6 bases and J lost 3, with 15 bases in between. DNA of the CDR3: TGTGCCAGCAGCTCGGGGTTATATACCAATCAGCCCCAGCATTTT. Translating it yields CASSSGLYTNQPQHF.

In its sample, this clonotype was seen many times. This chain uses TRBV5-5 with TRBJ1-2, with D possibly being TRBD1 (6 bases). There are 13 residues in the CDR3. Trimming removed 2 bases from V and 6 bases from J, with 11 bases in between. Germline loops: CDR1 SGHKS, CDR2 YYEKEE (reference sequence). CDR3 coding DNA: TGTGCCAGCAGCTTTCTACCAGGGGATGGCTACACCTTC. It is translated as CASSFLPGDGYTF.